Listed below are T cell receptor beta chains from one sample, sequenced in a study of shared clonotypes between healthy human individuals. Generated by immunoSEQ multiplex PCR, the TCRdb table keeps only in-frame clones and is missing some. This sample carries about 980,000 clones, approximately 80% of them seen once, and the ten largest clones take around 1.4%. Sequencing input: memory CD4+ T cells sorted from blood. These receptors all come from a man between 18 and 35 years old in good health. The CDR3 runs from the conserved cysteine through the conserved F or W. A D gene is named only where the DNA matches it firmly. Size tells how often a clone was seen (once, few, many) or the class of an expanded clone, and some rows leave it out.

j_call d_call v_call clone_size cdr3_aa cdr3_nt
TRBJ2-1 TRBD2 TRBV7-2 - CASSPPSGGPGEQFF TGTGCCAGCAGCCCGCCTAGCGGGGGGCCGGGTGAGCAGTTCTTC
TRBJ2-1 - TRBV5-6 - CASSLSWSSYNEQFF TGTGCCAGCAGCTTATCATGGAGCTCCTACAATGAGCAGTTCTTC
TRBJ1-1 - TRBV11-2 - CASSTPWGGEAFF TGTGCCAGCAGCACCCCATGGGGGGGTGAAGCTTTCTTT
TRBJ1-1 - TRBV7-9 - CASSYWGGEAFF TGTGCCAGCAGCTACTGGGGGGGTGAAGCTTTCTTT
TRBJ2-1 - TRBV10-3 - CAISVGPSERQFF TGTGCCATCAGTGTAGGGCCTAGCGAGCGCCAGTTCTTC
TRBJ1-4 - TRBV18 once CASSPKNGEKLFF TGTGCCAGCTCACCCAAAAACGGTGAAAAACTGTTTTTT
TRBJ2-5 - TRBV15 - CATSRSFEKTQYF TGTGCCACCAGCAGATCCTTCGAAAAGACCCAGTACTTC
TRBJ1-2 - TRBV28 - CASSLPGYGYTF TGTGCCAGCAGCCTCCCGGGCTATGGCTACACCTTC
TRBJ1-5 - TRBV6-5 - CASSYSRGNQPQHF TGTGCCAGCAGTTACTCACGGGGAAATCAGCCCCAGCATTTT
TRBJ1-4 TRBD1 TRBV5-1 once CASSLGQGDEKLFF TGCGCCAGCAGCTTGGGACAGGGAGATGAAAAACTGTTTTTT
TRBJ2-1 - TRBV7-3 - CASSLTLTGANEQFF TGTGCCAGCAGCTTAACGTTAACCGGGGCCAATGAGCAGTTCTTC
TRBJ1-2 - TRBV18 once CASSPQGSEGYGYTF TGTGCCAGCTCACCACAGGGAAGTGAGGGCTATGGCTACACCTTC
TRBJ2-2 - TRBV5-4 - CASSTVANTGELFF TGTGCCAGCAGCACAGTCGCGAACACCGGGGAGCTGTTTTTT
TRBJ1-1 - TRBV5-4 once CASSSQGGNTEAFF TGTGCCAGCAGCTCACAGGGTGGGAACACTGAAGCTTTCTTT
TRBJ1-1 - TRBV11-2 - CASSFDRYTEAFF TGTGCCAGCAGCTTCGACAGATACACTGAAGCTTTCTTT
TRBJ1-3 - TRBV18 few CASSPRMTDTIYF TGTGCCAGCTCACCACGGATGACCGACACCATATATTTT
TRBJ2-7 - TRBV4-1 - CASSQDQSGSAYEQYF TGCGCCAGCAGCCAAGATCAAAGCGGTTCCGCCTACGAGCAGTACTTC
TRBJ1-5 - TRBV18 - CASSSLQDQPQHF TGTGCCAGCTCATCACTACAAGATCAGCCCCAGCATTTT
TRBJ2-7 TRBD2 TRBV7-2 - CASSLTTSGYSYEQYF TGTGCCAGCAGCTTGACGACTAGCGGGTACTCCTACGAGCAGTACTTC
TRBJ2-7 - TRBV2 - CASIPGRKSYEQYF TGTGCCAGCATTCCGGGACGGAAATCCTACGAGCAGTACTTC